A single sample gave rise to the 2 T cell receptor beta chains below, sequenced in a study of T cell responses to AZD1222 COVID-19 vaccine. Produced via immunoSEQ multiplex PCR; TCRdb's table is partial and in-frame only. The sample holds tens of thousands of clones, about 80% seen once. Material: peripheral blood, obtained 28 days after the second AZD1222 dose. The origin of the receptors is an adult who received the AZD1222 COVID-19 vaccine.

The J gene is TRBJ2-1, the V gene TRBV13, with 10 bases identical to TRBD2. The CDR3 is 15 residues long. Germline V gene data show CDR1 as PRHDT and CDR2 as FYEKMQ (reference sequence). Trimming removed 3 bases from V and 10 bases from J; junction bases left unmatched: 9. The CDR3 region has the DNA TGTGCCAGCAGCTTGCTAGCGGGGGCCCCGGGGGAGCAGTTCTTC. It translates to CASSLLAGAPGEQFF.

The chain has TRBV6-5 and TRBJ1-5; D is ambiguous. Germline CDR1 reads MNHEY; CDR2 reads SVGAGI. This CDR3 is built from 15 residues. Trimming stripped 2 bases from V and 0 bases from J, with 8 bases between. CDR3 sequence (DNA): TGTGCCAGCAGTTACGGAGGAAATAGCAATCAGCCCCAGCATTTT. Its translation is CASSYGGNSNQPQHF.